This record covers a single TCR beta chain. Its antigen specificity is not known. Nothing much larger sits one base from this clone, and base qualities are not available. The CDR3 regions of human TCRbeta chains were analyzed by immunosequencing. Regarding the original processing steps: TCRs in the repertoires were compared against a reference library of SARS-CoV-2-specific TCRs that had been generated with the MIRA antigen-specificity platform. Breadth was defined as the fraction of unique TCRs that were SARS-CoV-2-associated. Depth was defined as the fraction of total T cells that were SARS-CoV-2-associated. Using the MIRA data, each spike-specific TCR was mapped to the spike region that the TCR reacts to and placed in a CD4 or CD8 class. Log10-transformed breadth and depth values were compared by one-way ANOVA with Sidak's multiple comparisons tests. Here the immuneACCESS table is served through TCRdb, limited to in-frame sequences with V and J called. Missing clones are a known gap in these copies; in checked studies unresolved V genes cover under half, and the rest lacks a known reason. That table furnishes V, J and clone size, whereas the DNA furnished D and trimming. For this sample there are under 150,000 clones; around 94% appear just once. Together, the top ten hold roughly 9.9% of the sample.

The data belong to a study of T cell responses to AZD1222 COVID-19 vaccine (dated by TCRdb to the early 2020s). At the level of the whole study: TCR sequencing was performed for roughly 240 trial participants, of whom 207 were given two doses of AZD1222 and roughly 25 were given two doses of MenACWY control vaccine. Trial participants were enrolled into age subgroups of 18-55, 56-69 and 70-plus years, which contained about 150, 28 and 57 TCR-sequenced participants, respectively.

The research as a whole found: In the small 56-69-year group, the increase in depth fell short of significance, most likely because of low power. Participants were mostly white British and included more females than males, and it was suggested by the authors that clonal diversity may have been underestimated. Spike-specific TCR breadth and depth rose significantly after two AZD1222 doses compared with day 0 and with MenACWY recipients. Reportedly, close to half of the unique spike-specific TCRs recognized epitopes lying outside the regions that are mutated in the B.1.351 and B.1.1.7 variants. Conclusions about previously exposed vaccinees are limited because only six or seven AZD1222 recipients were SARS-CoV-2 seropositive at baseline. The vaccine-associated CD4 TCRs covered the entire spike protein, and the dominant responses fell in regions 160-218 and 743-854. Because no samples from the day 14 peak response were available, repertoires could be characterized only after the peak T cell response.

What this sample's time point label stands for: about 28 days (+/-7) after the second vaccine dose. AZD1222 recipients with second doses at about 4 weeks or about 12 weeks were pooled, because spike-specific TCR depth and breadth did not differ between schedules. Vaccinee samples came from UK trials COV001 and COV002, including a single-blind randomized controlled phase 2/3 trial of AZD1222 (ChAdOx1 nCoV-19) in healthy adults. For TCRbeta chain sequencing, PBMC samples were collected from trial participants at day 0 and at day 28 after the second dose. Deletion took 1 base off V and 0 bases off J, with a span of 19 bases between the germline ends. The CDR3, cysteine through phenylalanine, is 19 amino acids long. Only the CDR3 part of the read is kept: 57 bases, read in frame from the first base. The germline V gene provides CDR1 ENHRY and CDR2 SYGVKD.

The sample in question was peripheral blood, obtained 28 days after the second AZD1222 dose. In this chain, TRBV10-3 is recombined with TRBJ1-3; the D region possibly corresponds to TRBD1 (5 bases align). This TCR was sampled from an adult who received the AZD1222 COVID-19 vaccine. This receptor carries the CDR3 CAISEYRTGVLGSGNTIYF. The sequenced DNA is TGTGCCATCAGTGAGTATCGAACAGGTGTCCTTGGCTCTGGAAACACCATATATTTT.